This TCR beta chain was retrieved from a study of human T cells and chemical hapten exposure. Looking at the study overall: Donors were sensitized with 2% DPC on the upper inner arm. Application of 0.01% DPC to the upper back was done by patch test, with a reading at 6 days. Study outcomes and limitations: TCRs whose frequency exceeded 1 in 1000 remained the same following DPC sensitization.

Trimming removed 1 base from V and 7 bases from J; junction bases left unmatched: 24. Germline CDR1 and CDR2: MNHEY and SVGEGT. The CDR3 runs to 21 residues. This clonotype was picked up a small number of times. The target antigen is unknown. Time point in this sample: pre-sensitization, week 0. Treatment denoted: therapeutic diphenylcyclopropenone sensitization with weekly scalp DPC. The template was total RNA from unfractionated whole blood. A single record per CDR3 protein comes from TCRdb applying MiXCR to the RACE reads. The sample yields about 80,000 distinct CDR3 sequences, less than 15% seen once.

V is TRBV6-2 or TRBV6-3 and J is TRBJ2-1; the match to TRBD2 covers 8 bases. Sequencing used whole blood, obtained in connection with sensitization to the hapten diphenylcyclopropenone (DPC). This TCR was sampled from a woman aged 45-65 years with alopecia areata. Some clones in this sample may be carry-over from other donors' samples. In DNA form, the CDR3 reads TGTGCCAGCAGTTACTACTCACTGAGATCTAGCGACGGGAGGGCCGGGAATGAGCAGTTCTTC. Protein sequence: CASSYYSLRSSDGRAGNEQFF.